The T cell receptor (beta chain) described here comes from a study of cytomegalovirus exposure and HLA in healthy donors. About the research overall: There were some 81 million unique TCRs (from HLA-typed donors) in an early data release. The study, taken as a whole, reports: For most TCR beta V segments, an earlier analysis put the productive rate at about 90% or about 30% of the time. Association of a missense DCLRE1C variant with TCR beta V- and J-gene trimming was reported in a later analysis. The availability of immune exposure information extended only to CMV serostatus.

This clone has just a few counts. Its target is unknown. PCR amplification relied on 60 Vbeta primers (plus 13 Jbeta primers). Sequenced by immunoSEQ multiplex PCR; TCRdb stores in-frame clones only, minus some. Here the sample spans 110,000 or so clones, about four fifths being singletons. The junction had 4 bases not matched to a gene; V was cut back by 0 bases and J by 3 bases. From germline, CDR1 is SGHDT and CDR2 YYEEEE. CDR3 size: 15 residues. The V and J genes are TRBV5-6 and TRBJ2-7, with TRBD2 matching over 9 bases. This clonotype was sampled from a woman aged 18-30 years in good health and CMV-seronegative. Sequenced: PBMCs. The CDR3 DNA is TGTGCCAGCAGCTTGGAGACTAGCGGTTTCTACGAGCAGTACTTC. Residues: CASSLETSGFYEQYF.